This entry lists 15 T cell receptor beta chains sequenced from one sample in a study of long-term antiretroviral therapy in people with HIV. Assay version v3.0 of immunoSEQ was used, and it was run at survey level. Some clones are missing from TCRdb's copy, which holds only in-frame ones; the method was immunoSEQ multiplex PCR. The table records roughly 50,000 clones, around four fifths of them present only once. The source material was unsorted PBMCs, sampled 0.8 years after starting antiretroviral therapy. The origin of the receptors is a woman under 30 with HIV.

This sequence joins TRBV28 and TRBJ2-7; weak D call: TRBD1 (6 bases). V was clipped by 5 bases and J by 2 bases, with 13 bases between them. Germline CDR1 is MDHEN and CDR2 is SYDVKM. The CDR3 contains 14 residues. The CDR3, as DNA: TGTGCCAGCAGTCCGCAGACAGGCCCCTACGAGCAGTACTTC. Protein product: CASSPQTGPYEQYF.

The genes are TRBV7-3 and TRBJ2-1; D ambiguous. The CDR3 contains 19 residues. Germline V gene sequence: CDR1 SGHTA, CDR2 FQGTGA. Between the trimmed V and J ends, which lost 6 bases and 6 bases, there was a span of 30 bases. The CDR3 DNA sequence: TGTGCCAGCAGACCTTTCGGTGGTGGGGAAGGGTGGGTGCCCAATGAGCAGTTCTTC. It codes for CASRPFGGGEGWVPNEQFF.

This chain uses TRBV9 with TRBJ2-3; TRBD2 matches at 10 bases. The length of the CDR3 is 15 residues. V was pared by 4 bases and J by 1 base, with 3 bases of the junction left unmatched. The germline V gene has CDR1 SGDLS and CDR2 YYNGEE. The CDR3 reads CASSLGTSGTDTQYF. The CDR3, as DNA: TGTGCCAGCAGCCTGGGGACTAGCGGCACAGATACGCAGTATTTT.

The rearrangement uses TRBV5-4 and TRBJ2-3; TRBD1 matches 10 bases. This CDR3 spans 20 amino acids. The ends lost 4 bases at V and 2 bases at J; junction bases unmatched: 19. Looked up from germline, CDR1 is SGHNT and CDR2 is YYREEE (reference sequence). CDR3 nucleotides: TGTGCCAGCAGCCCTAGACAGGGGGCCCTCTCATACCTATACACAGATACGCAGTATTTT. Translated, it gives CASSPRQGALSYLYTDTQYF.

The chain carries TRBV11-2 and TRBJ1-1, with D hard to call. V was trimmed by 3 bases and J by 6 bases, leaving 11 bases between them. The germline V gene has CDR1 SGHAT and CDR2 FQNNGV. The CDR3 has 13 amino acids. CDR3 sequence reads: CASSFRSMPEAFF. In DNA, the CDR3 is TGTGCCAGCAGCTTTAGGAGTATGCCTGAAGCTTTCTTT.

J is TRBJ1-4 and V is TRBV5-1, with 7 bases lining up with TRBD1. After removal of 4 bases from V and 5 bases from J, the junction contained 8 bases not matched to a gene. This CDR3 has 15 residues. The germline V gene encodes CDR1 SGHRS and CDR2 YFSETQ. The CDR3 here is CASSTRQGENEKLFF. For the CDR3, the DNA is TGCGCCAGCAGCACCCGACAGGGAGAAAATGAAAAACTGTTTTTT.

The rearrangement links TRBV6-4 to TRBJ1-1; TRBD1 agrees at 11 bases. The CDR3 has 14 amino acids. Unmatched junction bases numbered 0, after V lost 2 bases and J lost 4 bases. Germline V gives CDR1 MRHNA, CDR2 SNTAGT. The CDR3 nucleotides are TGTGCCAGCAGTGACGGGACAGGGGGCACTGAAGCTTTCTTT. This gives the protein CASSDGTGGTEAFF.

The chain employs TRBV5-1 and TRBJ2-2; 8 bases agree with TRBD1. There are 16 residues in the CDR3. Trimming took 4 bases from V and 0 from J; bases not matched to a gene: 5. CDR1 and CDR2 from the germline V gene are SGHRS and YFSETQ. In nucleotides, the CDR3 is TGCGCCAGCAGCAACAAACAGGGGGCGAACACCGGGGAGCTGTTTTTT. Translating it yields CASSNKQGANTGELFF.

The gene calls are TRBV5-6 and TRBJ2-7; 11 nucleotides align to TRBD1. The length of the CDR3 is 14 residues. The germline CDR1 and CDR2 sequences are SGHDT and YYEEEE. Unmatched junction bases numbered 4, after V lost 4 bases and J lost 4 bases. The CDR3 nucleotides read TGTGCCAGCAGCGGGACAGGGGGTCTATACGAGCAGTACTTC. Its protein product is CASSGTGGLYEQYF.

This chain connects TRBV28 to TRBJ1-4; TRBD1 matches 7 bases. CDR3 size: 13 residues. Germline values: CDR1 MDHEN, CDR2 SYDVKM. V shed 6 bases, J shed 7 bases, and the junction held 5 bases outside the gene matches. CDR3 bases: TGTGCCAGCAGAGACAGGGCAGGTGAAAAACTGTTTTTT. This codes for CASRDRAGEKLFF.

The chain carries TRBV28 and TRBJ2-7; TRBD2 aligns across 13 bases. The CDR3 covers 16 residues. The J segment lost 5 bases and the V segment lost 8 bases, leaving 12 bases of the junction unmatched. CDR1 and CDR2 (germline): MDHEN, SYDVKM. The CDR3 coding sequence is TGTGCCAGCCGATCTTGGACTAGCGGGAGTCAGAACGAGCAGTACTTC. Amino acids: CASRSWTSGSQNEQYF.

This clone showed up just once. CDR3 nucleotides: TGTGCCAGCATCAATACCCGCGCAGGGGCAAAGAACACTGAAGCTTTCTTT. It yields the protein CASINTRAGAKNTEAFF. The J gene is TRBJ1-1, the V gene TRBV5-6; TRBD1 might be the D (6 bases). The CDR3 runs to 17 residues. V lost 6 bases and J lost 1, with 22 bases in between. CDR1 is SGHDT, CDR2 YYEEEE, per germline.

On this clone: A read error may produce the germline difference seen at one junction end. The chain has TRBV7-7 and TRBJ2-3; D is possibly TRBD1 or TRBD2 (5 bases each). This CDR3 spans 13 amino acids. Looked up from germline, CDR1 is SSHAT and CDR2 is FNYEAQ (reference sequence). The CDR3: CASSEDWGDTQYF. CDR3 DNA sequence: TGTGCTAGCAGCGAGGACTGGGGGGATACGCAGTATTTT.

The rearrangement uses TRBV14 and TRBJ2-1; 11 positions match TRBD2. V lost 2 bases and J lost 0; bases outside the gene matches: 9. Germline V gene sequence: CDR1 SGHDN, CDR2 FVKESK. CDR3 length equals 19 residues. CDR3 sequence: CASSQNPGTSGSSYNEQFF. The CDR3 coding sequence is TGTGCCAGCAGCCAAAACCCCGGGACTAGCGGCAGCTCCTACAATGAGCAGTTCTTC.

V is TRBV5-4 and J is TRBJ1-1; 8 bases are a match to TRBD1. From germline, CDR1 is SGHNT and CDR2 YYREEE (reference sequence). The CDR3 runs 15 residues. Trimming at V came to 4 bases and at J to 0 bases, leaving 5 bases not matched to a gene. This chain's CDR3 is CASSEQGGVNTEAFF. The CDR3 DNA sequence: TGTGCCAGCAGCGAACAGGGGGGGGTGAACACTGAAGCTTTCTTT.